This entry concerns a single TCR beta chain. Its antigen is still unknown. One end of the junction is discordant with germline, which a read error may explain. The data were obtained in a study of CD4 T cells in relation to SARS-CoV-2 and coronaviruses. The CDR3 covers 11 residues. Germline-derived CDR1 and CDR2 are DFQATT and SNEGSKA (reference sequence). Using immunoSEQ multiplex PCR, the repertoire was profiled, and TCRdb retains in-frame clones only, with some absent. The sample shows about 38,000 clones, roughly 80% of them seen only once. This sequence originates from an adult with COVID-19. The sequenced sample consisted of memory CD4+ T cells from PBMCs, cultured in vitro. V and J are TRBV20-1 and TRBJ1-1; no clear D. Here the CDR3 reads CSATENAEAFF. CDR3 sequence (DNA): TGCAGTGCTACGGAGAACGCTGAAGCTTTCTTT.